One and the same sample provided the 21 T cell receptor beta chains below, sequenced in a study of cytomegalovirus exposure and HLA in healthy donors (TCRdb year 2017). The library came from the immunoSEQ multiplex PCR assay. For the multiplex PCR, a mixture combining 60 forward primers for TCR Vbeta segments and 13 reverse primers for TCR Jbeta segments was used. As stored in TCRdb, this immuneACCESS dataset retains in-frame rearrangements with V and J assigned. A fraction of the clones does not appear; measured against another copy, unresolved V genes explain less than half of the discrepancy, and the remainder lacks a known reason. The sample table contains 150,000 to 200,000 clones; only one count was recorded for about 82% of them. Less than 0.9% of the sample is taken by the ten largest. The specimen was PBMCs. The receptors stem from a female donor in good health and CMV-seronegative.

This sequence joins TRBV7-9 and TRBJ1-4; 9 bases align to TRBD1. CDR1 and CDR2 from the germline V gene are SEHNR and FQNEAQ (reference sequence). The CDR3 runs to 15 residues. V shed 4 bases and J 5 bases; nucleotides not matched to a gene: 5. DNA of the CDR3: TGTGCCAGCAGCTCGACAGGGACAGGGAATGAAAAACTGTTTTTT. Encoded protein: CASSSTGTGNEKLFF.

The rearrangement uses TRBV27 and TRBJ1-6; 8 bases are a match to TRBD1. CDR1 and CDR2 (germline): MNHEY, SMNVEV (reference sequence). The V gene end was trimmed by 1 base and the J gene end by 13 bases; junction bases not matched to a gene: 9. The CDR3 consists of 15 residues. Here the CDR3 reads CASSLFRTGPFPLHF. The CDR3 coding sequence is TGTGCCAGCAGTTTATTTAGGACAGGGCCTTTTCCCCTCCACTTT.

The CDR3 protein is CASSSSDRDPEAFF. CDR3 DNA sequence: TGTGCCAGCAGTTCGTCGGACAGGGACCCTGAAGCTTTCTTT. The rearrangement uses TRBV6-8 and TRBJ1-1; TRBD1 matches 8 bases. CDR1 is MNHGY and CDR2 is SAAAGT in the germline V gene. The CDR3 spans 14 residues. V was clipped by 4 bases and J by 6 bases; unmatched bases: 7.

This chain connects TRBV5-4 to TRBJ1-6; TRBD1 aligns across 8 bases. With 4 bases clipped from V and 8 bases from J, the junction kept 8 bases outside the gene matches. The V gene's germline CDR1 is SGHNT and CDR2 YYREEE (reference sequence). This CDR3 is 15 amino acids long. The DNA for the CDR3 is TGTGCCAGCAGCCCCGACAGGGGCGGCGATTCACCCCTCCACTTT. This sequence encodes CASSPDRGGDSPLHF.

V usage is TRBV6-1 and J usage is TRBJ2-7; no definite D call. The CDR3 is 11 residues long. CDR1 and CDR2 from the germline V gene are MNHNS and SASEGT. The ends were cut back, 5 bases at V and 3 bases at J, with 5 bases in the middle. Written as DNA, the CDR3 is TGTGCCAGCAGTCCCCACTACGAGCAGTACTTC. The encoded protein is CASSPHYEQYF.

This chain links TRBV19 with TRBJ2-2; 8 nucleotides line up with TRBD2. The germline CDR1 and CDR2 sequences are LNHDA and SQIVND (reference sequence). This CDR3 is 16 amino acids long. Trimming cost V 3 bases and J 8 bases; bases outside gene matches: 11. The CDR3 sequence is CASSISGTRFFGELFF. CDR3 nucleotide sequence: TGTGCCAGTAGTATCTCCGGGACTAGGTTTTTTGGGGAGCTGTTTTTT.

Details on this clone: The junction does not match germline at one end; this may be a read error. The rearrangement links TRBV6-5 to TRBJ2-6, with D possibly matching TRBD1 (5 bases). Germline V CDR1 and CDR2: MNHEY, SVGAGI. The CDR3 has 14 residues. The CDR3 nucleotides read TGTGCCAGCAGTGCAGGGATTGGGGCCAACGGCCTGACTTTC. This encodes CASSAGIGANGLTF.

V gene TRBV2 combines with J gene TRBJ2-1, with D possibly being TRBD2 (6 bases). CDR3 length equals 13 residues. Germline V lookup: CDR1 SNHLY, CDR2 FYNNEI. V lost 5 bases, J lost 5 bases, and 10 bases lay in between. The chain's CDR3 is CASSRLDDNEQFF. The CDR3 coding sequence is TGTGCCAGCAGTAGACTAGACGACAATGAGCAGTTCTTC.

This sequence joins TRBV5-6 and TRBJ1-1, with D perhaps matching TRBD1 (5 bases). Germline V gives CDR1 SGHDT, CDR2 YYEEEE. The CDR3 is 15 amino acids. V lost 1 base, J lost 1 base, and 11 bases lay in between. The DNA of the CDR3 is TGTGCCAGCAGCTTGCAAAACAGGCAGAACACTGAAGCTTTCTTT. This sequence encodes CASSLQNRQNTEAFF.

CDR3 sequence reads: CASSLNGGINTEAFF. The CDR3 DNA reads as TGTGCCAGCAGTTTGAACGGAGGGATCAACACTGAAGCTTTCTTT. The J gene is TRBJ1-1, the V gene TRBV6-4; D remains ambiguous. The CDR3 extends over 15 amino acids. Trimming took 5 bases from V and 2 from J, leaving 15 bases between them. The germline CDR1 and CDR2 sequences are MRHNA and SNTAGT.

The chain recombines TRBV7-3 with TRBJ2-5, with D perhaps TRBD1 (6 bases). The CDR3 extends over 15 amino acids. Germline CDR1 is SGHTA and CDR2 is FQGTGA. The V and J ends lost 2 bases and 4 bases respectively, with 14 bases between them. The CDR3 is CASSLGGRKTETQYF. In nucleotides, the CDR3 is TGTGCCAGCAGCTTAGGGGGCAGGAAAACAGAGACCCAGTACTTC. Drawing the rest from reference TRBV7-3 and TRBJ2-5, the complete variable domain is GAGVSQTPSNKVTEKGKYVELRCDPISGHTALYWYRQSLGQGPEFLIYFQGTGAADDSGLPNDRFFAVRPEGSVSTLKIQRTERGDSAVYLCASSLGGRKTETQYFGPGTRLLVL.

This chain connects TRBV15 to TRBJ2-7, with 8 bases lining up with TRBD2. This CDR3 region has 16 residues. V shed 3 bases, J shed 4 bases, and the junction held 11 bases outside the gene matches. CDR1 and CDR2 (germline): LNHNV, YYDKDF (reference sequence). The CDR3 bases are TGTGCCACCAGCAGGGGTACGAGCGGGAGTAGGTACGAGCAGTACTTC. It is translated as CATSRGTSGSRYEQYF.

The chain employs TRBV7-2 and TRBJ2-2; the D gene is possibly TRBD2 (6 bases). Trimming shortened V by 5 bases and J by 7 bases, and 20 bases separated the two germline ends. The CDR3 spans 16 residues. Per the germline V gene, CDR1 is SGHTA and CDR2 is FQGNSA. CDR3 DNA sequence: TGTGCCAGCAGCGCCCAGGTGGCAGGAGCGGGCGGGGAGCTGTTTTTT. As protein: CASSAQVAGAGGELFF.

This chain uses TRBV4-1 with TRBJ2-4, with 8 nucleotides matching TRBD1. Trimming cost V 1 base and J 0 bases; bases outside gene matches: 11. CDR3 length: 19 amino acids. The germline V gene has CDR1 MGHRA and CDR2 YSYEKL. The CDR3 reads CASSQVTAGRGQAKNIQYF. The DNA of the CDR3 is TGCGCCAGCAGCCAAGTTACGGCTGGCAGGGGGCAAGCCAAAAACATTCAGTACTTC.

The genes are TRBV4-2 and TRBJ2-3; no definite D call. Germline V lookup: CDR1 LGHNA, CDR2 YNFKEQ. The CDR3 runs 15 residues. The ends were cut back, 0 bases at V and 6 bases at J, with 13 bases in the middle. The CDR3 nucleotides read TGTGCCAGCAGCCAAGATAAGCCTCCCTCGGATACGCAGTATTTT. It specifies CASSQDKPPSDTQYF.

The rearrangement links TRBV4-1 to TRBJ2-3; 8 nucleotides line up with TRBD2. J gave up 2 bases and V 2 bases, and 3 bases lay outside the gene matches. The CDR3 consists of 15 residues. CDR1 and CDR2 (germline): MGHRA, YSYEKL. For the CDR3, the DNA is TGCGCCAGCAGCCAAATCGGGGGGGACACAGATACGCAGTATTTT. Its protein is CASSQIGGDTDTQYF.

The chain combines TRBV28 with TRBJ1-2; D is possibly TRBD1 (5 bases). Germline CDR1 MDHEN, CDR2 SYDVKM. V was pared by 7 bases and J by 7 bases, with 19 bases between. The CDR3 runs 14 residues. CDR3 sequence reads: CASKLSGILGGYTF. The CDR3 DNA reads as TGTGCCAGCAAATTGTCAGGGATATTGGGTGGCTACACCTTC.

The rearrangement joins TRBV5-4 to TRBJ2-7, with TRBD2 as a possible D gene (5 bases). Trimming took 0 bases from V and 5 from J, leaving 9 bases between them. Germline CDR1 is SGHNT and CDR2 is YYREEE (reference sequence). The CDR3 runs 13 residues. CDR3 coding DNA: TGTGCCAGCAGCTTGGCAGGAGGAAACGAGCAGTACTTC. Residues: CASSLAGGNEQYF.

The genes are TRBV5-1 and TRBJ1-2; 8 nucleotides line up with TRBD1. CDR3 length: 13 amino acids. Germline CDR1 SGHRS, CDR2 YFSETQ. V shed 7 bases and J 5 bases; nucleotides not matched to a gene: 7. DNA of the CDR3: TGCGCCAGCTCCCCCGGGACAGGATATGGCTACACCTTC. As protein: CASSPGTGYGYTF.

This chain uses TRBV18 with TRBJ2-3; D is ambiguous. Trimming pared 2 bases from V and 0 bases from J, leaving 3 bases between. The CDR3 spans 13 residues. Per the germline V gene, CDR1 is KGHSH and CDR2 is LQKENI. The CDR3 DNA reads TGTGCCAGCTCACCATCTAGCACAGATACGCAGTATTTT. It yields the protein CASSPSSTDTQYF.

This clone occurred a few times. This rearrangement joins TRBV27 to TRBJ2-6, with D unclear. The V gene's germline CDR1 is MNHEY and CDR2 SMNVEV (reference sequence). V was cut by 6 bases and J by 0 bases, with 6 bases left in between. The CDR3 loop spans 14 amino acids. This chain's CDR3 is CASSMSSGANVLTF. CDR3 nucleotides: TGTGCCAGCAGCATGTCCTCTGGGGCCAACGTCCTGACTTTC.